Shown below are 17 T cell receptor beta chains from a single sample sequenced in a study of OX40 agonist ivuxolimab in advanced cancers. Clones were sequenced by immunoSEQ multiplex PCR, and TCRdb holds only the in-frame ones, with some missing. The table shows around 60,000 clones, with about four fifths occurring only once. The sample consisted of CD4+ or CD8+ T cells sorted from blood, taken in a trial of the OX40 agonist ivuxolimab. The receptors here all came from an adult with an advanced solid tumor such as melanoma, head and neck, liver or kidney cancer.

V gene TRBV6-5 combines with J gene TRBJ2-7; D perhaps matches TRBD1 (6 bases). The V end lost 5 bases, the J end lost 2 bases, and 16 bases lay between the germline ends. CDR3 length: 15 amino acids. Per the germline V gene, CDR1 is MNHEY and CDR2 is SVGAGI. The CDR3 here is CASSTRTTGPYEQYF. The CDR3 region has the DNA TGTGCCAGCAGTACCCGGACGACAGGTCCCTACGAGCAGTACTTC.

This chain uses TRBV5-6 with TRBJ2-1; D gene unclear. The CDR3 sequence is 12 residues long. The V gene's germline CDR1 is SGHDT and CDR2 YYEEEE. V lost 0 bases and J 8 bases, leaving 6 bases between the germline ends. The CDR3 region is CASSLVAHEQFF. Here the CDR3 DNA reads TGTGCCAGCAGCTTGGTAGCTCATGAGCAGTTCTTC.

The sample holds a few counts of this clone. The gene calls are TRBV4-2 and TRBJ2-1; TRBD2 aligns across 13 bases. J lost 12 bases, V lost 4 bases, and 15 bases had no gene match. Germline-derived CDR1 and CDR2 are LGHNA and YNFKEQ. The CDR3 spans 17 residues. This CDR3 is CASSLGGLAGEGVGQFF. The DNA of the CDR3 is TGTGCCAGCAGCCTCGGCGGACTAGCGGGAGAAGGGGTGGGGCAGTTCTTC.

This rearrangement joins TRBV9 to TRBJ1-4; TRBD1 matches at 7 bases. Germline CDR1 and CDR2: SGDLS and YYNGEE. Trimming cost V 3 bases and J 8 bases; bases outside gene matches: 7. The CDR3 runs 14 residues. In nucleotides, the CDR3 is TGTGCCAGCAGCGGACAGGGCGTGCGGGAAAAACTGTTTTTT. Residues: CASSGQGVREKLFF.

This rearrangement joins TRBV14 to TRBJ2-2; 7 bases match TRBD1. Germline CDR1 is SGHDN and CDR2 is FVKESK. V shed 6 bases and J 1 base; nucleotides not matched to a gene: 2. The CDR3 has 14 residues. DNA of the CDR3: TGTGCCAGCAGATGGGACAGGAACACCGGGGAGCTGTTTTTT. This gives the protein CASRWDRNTGELFF.

The chain uses TRBV7-6 and TRBJ2-5; 8 nucleotides match TRBD2. This CDR3 is built from 16 residues. CDR1 is SGHVS and CDR2 is FNYEAQ in the germline V gene. The J segment lost 1 base and the V segment lost 2 bases, leaving 6 bases of the junction unmatched. The CDR3 is CASSLTSGFTQETQYF. DNA for the CDR3: TGTGCCAGCAGCTTAACTAGCGGATTTACCCAAGAGACCCAGTACTTC. The full variable domain, with the rest looked up from reference TRBV7-6 and TRBJ2-5, is GAGVSQSPRYKVTKRGQDVALRCDPISGHVSLYWYRQALGQGPEFLTYFNYEAQQDKSGLPNDRFSAERPEGSISTLTIQRTEQRDSAMYRCASSLTSGFTQETQYFGPGTRLLVL.

The chain links TRBV5-1 to TRBJ2-2, with D tentatively TRBD2 (6 bases). The germline V gene encodes CDR1 SGHRS and CDR2 YFSETQ. The CDR3 is 17 amino acids. Trimming removed 4 bases from V and 0 bases from J, with 16 bases in between. The CDR3 nucleotides read TGCGCCAGCAGCCCGGGGGAGCAGATTCCGAACACCGGGGAGCTGTTTTTT. The encoded protein is CASSPGEQIPNTGELFF.

The CDR3 loop is CASSLAGAGVEKLFF. CDR3 DNA sequence: TGTGCCAGCAGCTTGGCCGGGGCAGGGGTTGAAAAACTGTTTTTT. The chain combines TRBV13 with TRBJ1-4, with a possible D match to TRBD1 (6 bases). Trimming cost V 3 bases and J 7 bases, with 15 bases left between them. Germline V gene lookup returns CDR1 PRHDT and CDR2 FYEKMQ (reference sequence). There are 15 residues in the CDR3. The whole variable domain, remainder taken from reference TRBV13 and TRBJ1-4, is AAGVIQSPRHLIKEKRETATLKCYPIPRHDTVYWYQQGPGQDPQFLISFYEKMQSDKGSIPDRFSAQQFSDYHSELNMSSLELGDSALYFCASSLAGAGVEKLFFGSGTQLSVL.

The chain carries TRBV9 and TRBJ2-1, with a possible D match to TRBD2 (5 bases). Trimming shortened V by 2 bases and J by 4 bases, and 13 bases separated the two germline ends. The CDR3 has 15 residues. CDR1 and CDR2 (germline): SGDLS, YYNGEE. CDR3 region: CASSVSGGNYNEQFF. CDR3 DNA sequence: TGTGCCAGCAGCGTCAGCGGAGGAAATTACAATGAGCAGTTCTTC.

The V and J genes are TRBV5-5 and TRBJ1-1; unclear D gene. The V end was cut by 2 bases, the J end by 0 bases, with 11 bases between. Germline V gene lookup returns CDR1 SGHKS and CDR2 YYEKEE (reference sequence). The CDR3 is 15 amino acids. The CDR3 DNA reads TGTGCCAGCAGCTTTCGCGTTCAGGTGAACACTGAAGCTTTCTTT. Encoded protein: CASSFRVQVNTEAFF.

The chain combines TRBV4-3 with TRBJ2-1; no firm D call. The CDR3 has 14 residues. Trimming removed 0 bases from V and 3 bases from J, with 6 bases in between. Germline loops: CDR1 LGHNA, CDR2 YSLEER. CDR3 coding DNA: TGCGCCAGCAGCCAAGATAGGCTCTACAATGAGCAGTTCTTC. This translates into CASSQDRLYNEQFF.

The J gene is TRBJ2-7, the V gene TRBV5-6; the D gene is possibly TRBD1 (6 bases). Trimming left V 4 bases short and J 6 bases short, with 20 bases between. The CDR3 has 15 amino acids. The germline V gene has CDR1 SGHDT and CDR2 YYEEEE. In DNA, the CDR3 is TGTGCCAGCAGCCCCAAGACAGGAGAGTCGGTCGAGCAGTACTTC. Encoded protein: CASSPKTGESVEQYF.

The chain links TRBV5-4 to TRBJ1-3; D remains ambiguous. Germline values: CDR1 SGHNT, CDR2 YYREEE (reference sequence). This CDR3 has 17 amino acids. V was cut by 4 bases and J by 0 bases, with 17 bases left in between. CDR3 DNA: TGTGCCAGCAGCCTCCCCGGTGGCTTACGCTCTGGAAACACCATATATTTT. Translation: CASSLPGGLRSGNTIYF.

Remarks on this clone: Other DNA sequences from this sample encode an identical CDR3 as well. The chain combines TRBV9 with TRBJ1-2; 7 bases align to TRBD1. Germline CDR1 reads SGDLS; CDR2 reads YYNGEE. The CDR3 has 12 amino acids. The V gene end was trimmed by 3 bases and the J gene end by 7 bases; junction bases not matched to a gene: 3. The CDR3 region has the DNA TGTGCCAGCAGCGCTACAGGGGTTGGCTACACCTTC. Translated, it gives CASSATGVGYTF.

This chain uses TRBV7-3 with TRBJ2-1, with 7 bases aligning to TRBD1. This CDR3 has 14 residues. Germline V gene lookup returns CDR1 SGHTA and CDR2 FQGTGA. V trimming: 2 bases; J trimming: 4 bases; junction bases outside the gene matches: 2. Written as DNA, the CDR3 is TGTGCCAGCAGCTTAGGACAGGTTTACAATGAGCAGTTCTTC. Its protein product is CASSLGQVYNEQFF.

V gene TRBV29-1 combines with J gene TRBJ1-2; a possible D gene is TRBD1 (5 bases). Trimming removed 7 bases at V and 7 bases at J, with 22 bases between. CDR3 length: 14 amino acids. Germline V lookup: CDR1 SQVTM, CDR2 ANQGSEA. CDR3 in amino acids: CSGGALLNPGGYTF. In DNA form, the CDR3 reads TGCAGCGGTGGGGCCCTCCTCAACCCGGGTGGCTACACCTTC.

This clone appeared once. The V gene is TRBV5-8, the J gene TRBJ2-5; D is uncertain. V shed 0 bases and J shed 5 bases, with 14 bases lying between them. This CDR3 is 15 amino acids long. Germline lookup yields CDR1 SGHTS and CDR2 YDEGEE. In nucleotides, the CDR3 is TGTGCCAGCAGCTTGGGAGACCCCGAACGGGAGACCCAGTACTTC. Residues: CASSLGDPERETQYF.